This T cell receptor beta chain was obtained from a study of blood T cells in healthy people across ages (dated by TCRdb to about 2015). General notes on the study: In model experiments, template switching captured about one uniquely barcoded TCR beta cDNA molecule for every two T cells. Using deep sequencing normalized with unique cDNA molecular identifiers, the study measured how TCR beta repertoire diversity changes with age. Donors were grouped into four age groups: young (average approximately 15 years), middle-aged (39), aged (around 66) and long-lived (approximately 81). Donors of different ages were randomly distributed across sequencing lanes to avoid experimental bias. The study analyzed two additional independent replicas of 1 million unique cDNA reads from the same blood draw for two donors, one aged 18 to 30 and one aged 80 or older.

The germline V gene encodes CDR1 GTSNPN and CDR2 SVGIG (reference sequence). The CDR3, from cysteine to phenylalanine, totals 12 residues. The read is trimmed to its CDR3 DNA, 36 bases read in frame from base 1. The junction shows trimming of 4 bases on V and 4 bases on J, plus 10 bases between the germline ends. Broad study findings and their caveats: As age increased, observed TCR beta diversity per million T cells dropped in a roughly linear way, and a significant reduction was already evident by age about 36. Compared with the aged group, the long-lived group had more naive CD4+ T cells, fewer expanded clones and increased TCR diversity, suggesting age selection. The CMV infection status of donors was not known, potentially confounding age-related changes in expanded clonotypes. Conclusive comparison of naive and antigen-experienced compartments was prevented by the profiling of bulk unsorted PBMCs. Estimates of total diversity based on one million sequenced T cells were regarded as lower bounds and as underestimates. A strong correlation was found between observed TCR beta diversity and the percentage of naive T cells measured by flow cytometry.

Donors were roughly 40 systemically healthy Caucasian individuals from Russia aged roughly 6 to 100 years. Each donor gave ten milliliters of peripheral blood, drawn into EDTA-treated Vacutainer tubes. Ficoll-Paque density-gradient centrifugation was used to isolate PBMCs, with at least 6.5 million per sample. Total RNA, at least 5.5 micrograms per sample, was extracted from PBMCs with Trizol reagent. For every donor, flow cytometry on a PBMC aliquot measured the percentage of naive CD45RAhigh/CD27high T cells. The library was made by 5' RACE. Reads for this sample came from an Illumina HiSeq 2500. A second roughly 7 to 11 cycle PCR used a sample-barcoded 5' primer and a J-beta primer mix. Each TCR beta cDNA molecule received a unique molecular identifier from a template-switch 5' adaptor carrying 12 random nucleotides. Each sample yielded at least 3 million CDR3-containing paired-end reads. All of the RNA was converted into first-strand cDNA using the Mint cDNA synthesis kit, with a TRBC-specific oligonucleotide serving as the primer. All cDNA was treated with uracil-DNA glycosylase and then went through a first 18-cycle PCR with the universal primers M1SS and BC2_uni_R. The published analysis was carried out like this. Normalization of each sample was performed by random selection of 1 million high-quality reads, each carrying a distinct molecular identifier. Reads sharing molecular identifiers were discarded rather than binned into consensus sequences. MiTCR, run with a Q25 quality threshold and the strictest error-elimination algorithm, handled CDR3 identification, clonotype clustering and error correction. A nonparametric unseen species model with Euler transformation was used to estimate lower-bound total TCR beta diversity. TCRdb applied fastp at Q25 and MiXCR to the public reads, then kept only in-frame beta chains. Rows are combined by CDR3 protein, so each entry shows the most common genes and DNA. TCRdb's processing, not the authors', yielded these V and J calls. In this sample the table shows hundreds of thousands of distinct CDR3 sequences, roughly half of which occur a single time. Together, the top ten hold under 60% of the sample.

This clonotype showed up just once. Its recognized antigen is unknown. Base qualities were left out, and no much larger clone turns up one base away. One read amounts to weak evidence. Recombination linked TRBV30 to TRBJ1-2; TRBD1 is a possible D gene, resting on 6 matching bases. The material sequenced was blood. This clonotype originated in a man aged 60 to 75 in good health. For the CDR3, the sequence is CAWKEGVYGYTF. The DNA sequence reads TGTGCCTGGAAGGAGGGGGTCTATGGCTACACCTTC.